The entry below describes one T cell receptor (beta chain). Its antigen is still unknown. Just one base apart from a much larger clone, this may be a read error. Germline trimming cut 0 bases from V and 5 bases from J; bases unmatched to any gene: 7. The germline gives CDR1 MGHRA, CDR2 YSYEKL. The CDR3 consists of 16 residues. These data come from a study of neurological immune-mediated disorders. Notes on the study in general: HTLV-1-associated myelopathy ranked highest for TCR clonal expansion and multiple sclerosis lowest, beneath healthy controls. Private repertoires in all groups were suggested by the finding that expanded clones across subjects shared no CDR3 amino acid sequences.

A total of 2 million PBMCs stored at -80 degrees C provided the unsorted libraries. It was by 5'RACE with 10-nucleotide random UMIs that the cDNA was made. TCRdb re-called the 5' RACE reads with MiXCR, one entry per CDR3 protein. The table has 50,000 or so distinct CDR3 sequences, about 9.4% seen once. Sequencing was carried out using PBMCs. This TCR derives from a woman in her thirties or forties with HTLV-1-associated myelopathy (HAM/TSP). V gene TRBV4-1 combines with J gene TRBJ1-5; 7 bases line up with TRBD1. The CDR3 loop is CASSQDDRVGYQPQHF. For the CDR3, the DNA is TGCGCCAGCAGCCAAGACGACAGGGTCGGCTATCAGCCCCAGCATTTT.